This T cell receptor (beta chain) was documented in a study of T cells in Graves' hyperthyroidism and ophthalmopathy. Amplification targeted TCR beta CDR3 regions from RNA transcripts. Initially, a first-round RT-PCR of the TCR CDR3 employed the HTBI primer set. TCRdb reprocessed the multiplex PCR reads via MiXCR and lists one record per CDR3 protein. The sample gives approximately 590,000 distinct CDR3 sequences, 15% to 19% of which show up once; under 7.5% is in the top ten. At least ten counts were recorded for this clonotype. V was clipped by 3 bases and J by 4 bases; unmatched bases: 9. The CDR3 is 16 residues long.

This receptor was obtained from a woman aged 25 to 39 with Graves' hyperthyroidism. Sequenced sample: blood. The V and J genes are TRBV12-3 or TRBV12-4 and TRBJ2-4; 7 bases align to TRBD2. The DNA for the CDR3 is TGTGCCAGCAGTTTTATGGCTAGCGGTACGAAAAACATTCAGTACTTC. Encoded protein: CASSFMASGTKNIQYF.